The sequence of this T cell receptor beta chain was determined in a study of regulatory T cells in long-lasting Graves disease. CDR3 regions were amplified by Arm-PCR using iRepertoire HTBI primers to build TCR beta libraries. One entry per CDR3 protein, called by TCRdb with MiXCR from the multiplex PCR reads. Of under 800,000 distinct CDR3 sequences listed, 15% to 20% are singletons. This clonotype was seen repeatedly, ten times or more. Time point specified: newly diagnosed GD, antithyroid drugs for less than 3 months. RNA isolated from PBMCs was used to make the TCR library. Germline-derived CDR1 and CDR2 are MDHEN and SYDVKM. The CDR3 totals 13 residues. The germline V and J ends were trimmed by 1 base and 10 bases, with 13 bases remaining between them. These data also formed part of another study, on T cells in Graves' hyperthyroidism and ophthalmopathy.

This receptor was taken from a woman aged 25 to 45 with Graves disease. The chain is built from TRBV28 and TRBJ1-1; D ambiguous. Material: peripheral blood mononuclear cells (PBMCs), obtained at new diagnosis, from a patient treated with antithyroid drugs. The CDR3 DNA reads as TGTGCCAGCAGTTTATCGTCTGGGGTACGAGCTTTCTTT. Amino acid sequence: CASSLSSGVRAFF.